This T cell receptor beta chain was recovered during a study of PD-L1 blockade in urothelial cancer. General observations from the study: Those with durable benefit had larger increases in tumor-associated blood clones at 3 weeks.

CDR3 length equals 15 residues. After removal of 5 bases from V and 1 base from J, the junction contained 6 bases not matched to a gene. Germline V lookup: CDR1 MNHNS, CDR2 SASEGT. Libraries were prepared by immunoSEQ multiplex PCR; TCRdb keeps only in-frame clonotypes and omits some of them. Among 50,000 to 55,000 clones listed, around 72% were seen once. Time point denoted: pretreatment peripheral blood. As concerns this clone: Its antigen is unknown.

This TCR was recovered from a man between 65 and 85 years old with urothelial cancer. Here the sequenced sample was PBMCs, taken around atezolizumab (anti-PD-L1) treatment. The chain uses TRBV6-1 and TRBJ2-7, with TRBD1 matching over 9 bases. CDR3 protein: CASSSPDRGSYEQYF. DNA for the CDR3: TGTGCCAGCAGTTCCCCTGACAGGGGGTCCTACGAGCAGTACTTC.